In this sample, the clone carrying this T cell receptor beta chain turned up once. Clones were sequenced by immunoSEQ multiplex PCR, and TCRdb holds only the in-frame ones, with some missing. The data show around 79,000 clones, more than 85% seen once. This record belongs to a study of control samples from healthy donors and cancer patients. The germline gives CDR1 LNHDA, CDR2 SQIVND (reference sequence). CDR3 length: 11 residues. Trimming shortened V by 2 bases and J by 5 bases, and 3 bases separated the two germline ends. The chain joins TRBV19 to TRBJ2-5; D uncertain. Sequencing was carried out using PBMCs. The TCR originated in a woman aged 40 to 50 with lung cancer. The chain's CDR3 is CASSISETQYF. In nucleotides, the CDR3 is TGTGCCAGTAGTATATCGGAGACCCAGTACTTC. Full variable domain (missing parts from reference TRBV19 and TRBJ2-5): DGGITQSPKYLFRKEGQNVTLSCEQNLNHDAMYWYRQDPGQGLRLIYYSQIVNDFQKGDIAEGYSVSREKKESFPLTVTSAQKNPTAFYLCASSISETQYFGPGTRLLVL.